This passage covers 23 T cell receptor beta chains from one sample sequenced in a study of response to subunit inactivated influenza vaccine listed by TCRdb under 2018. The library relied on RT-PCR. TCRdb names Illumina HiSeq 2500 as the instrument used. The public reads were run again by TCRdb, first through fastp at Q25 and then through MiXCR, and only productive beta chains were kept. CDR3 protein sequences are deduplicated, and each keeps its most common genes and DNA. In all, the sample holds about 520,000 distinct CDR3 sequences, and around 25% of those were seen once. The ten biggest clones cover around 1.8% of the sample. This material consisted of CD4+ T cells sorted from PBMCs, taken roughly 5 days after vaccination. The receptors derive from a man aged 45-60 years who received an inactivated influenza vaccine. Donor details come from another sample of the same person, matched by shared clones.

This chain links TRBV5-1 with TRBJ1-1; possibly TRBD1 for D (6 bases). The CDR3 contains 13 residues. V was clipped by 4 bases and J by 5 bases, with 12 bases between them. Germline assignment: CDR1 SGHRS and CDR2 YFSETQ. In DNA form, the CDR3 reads TGCGCCAGCAGCCAGGGGCAATATACTGAAGCTTTCTTT. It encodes CASSQGQYTEAFF.

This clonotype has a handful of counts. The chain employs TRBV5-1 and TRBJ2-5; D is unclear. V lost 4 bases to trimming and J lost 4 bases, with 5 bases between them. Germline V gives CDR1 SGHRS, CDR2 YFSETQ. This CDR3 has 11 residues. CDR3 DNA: TGCGCCAGCAGCGGTACAGAGACCCAGTACTTC. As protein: CASSGTETQYF.

The CDR3 protein is CASRWRAGNQPQHF. The CDR3 DNA follows: TGTGCCAGCCGTTGGCGGGCGGGCAATCAGCCCCAGCATTTT. The chain combines TRBV19 with TRBJ1-5, with D unclear. V dropped 9 bases and J dropped 2 bases, with 14 bases sitting between them. In germline, CDR1 is LNHDA, CDR2 SQIVND (reference sequence). This CDR3 is built from 14 residues. Full variable domain (outside the CDR3, taken from reference TRBV19 and TRBJ1-5): DGGITQSPKYLFRKEGQNVTLSCEQNLNHDAMYWYRQDPGQGLRLIYYSQIVNDFQKGDIAEGYSVSREKKESFPLTVTSAQKNPTAFYLCASRWRAGNQPQHFGDGTRLSIL.

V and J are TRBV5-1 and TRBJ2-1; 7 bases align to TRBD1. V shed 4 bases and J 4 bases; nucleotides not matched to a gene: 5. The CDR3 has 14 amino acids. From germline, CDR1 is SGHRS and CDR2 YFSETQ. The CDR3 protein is CASSLDRVYNEQFF. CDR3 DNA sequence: TGCGCCAGCAGCCTTGACAGGGTTTACAATGAGCAGTTCTTC. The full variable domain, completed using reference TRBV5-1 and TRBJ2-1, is KAGVTQTPRYLIKTRGQQVTLSCSPISGHRSVSWYQQTPGQGLQFLFEYFSETQRNKGNFPGRFSGRQFSNSRSEMNVSTLELGDSALYLCASSLDRVYNEQFFGPGTRLTVL.

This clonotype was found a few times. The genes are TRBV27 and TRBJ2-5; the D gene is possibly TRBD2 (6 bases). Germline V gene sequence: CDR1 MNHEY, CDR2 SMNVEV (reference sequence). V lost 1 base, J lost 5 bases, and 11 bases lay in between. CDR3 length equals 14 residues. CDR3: CASSLFSGRETQYF. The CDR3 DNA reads TGTGCCAGCAGTTTATTCAGCGGGCGGGAGACCCAGTACTTC.

The CDR3 here is CASRGTASTDTQYF. The CDR3, as DNA: TGCGCCAGCAGAGGGACAGCTAGCACAGATACGCAGTATTTT. This sequence joins TRBV10-2 and TRBJ2-3; TRBD1 matches 7 bases. Trimming cost V 6 bases and J 0 bases; bases outside gene matches: 3. The germline V gene has CDR1 WSHSY and CDR2 SAAADI. The CDR3 totals 14 residues.

As DNA, the CDR3 is TGTGCCAGCAGTTTCGGGGGAGTAGAGGAGACCCAGTACTTC. Protein product: CASSFGGVEETQYF. The V gene is TRBV12-3 or TRBV12-4, the J gene TRBJ2-5, with a weak D call TRBD2 (6 bases). The CDR3 loop spans 14 amino acids. V was pared by 3 bases and J by 5 bases, with 13 bases between.

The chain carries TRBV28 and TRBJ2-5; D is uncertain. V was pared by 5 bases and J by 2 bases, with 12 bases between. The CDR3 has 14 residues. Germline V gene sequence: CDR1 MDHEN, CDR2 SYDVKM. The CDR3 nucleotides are TGTGCCAGCAGTCTAGACCGGTGGCAAGAGACCCAGTACTTC. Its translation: CASSLDRWQETQYF.

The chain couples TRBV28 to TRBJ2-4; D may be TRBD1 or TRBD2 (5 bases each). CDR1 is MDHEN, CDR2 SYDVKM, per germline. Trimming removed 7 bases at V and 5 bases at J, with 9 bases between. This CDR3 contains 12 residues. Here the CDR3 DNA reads TGTGCCAGCAACCGGGGCCAAAACATTCAGTACTTC. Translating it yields CASNRGQNIQYF. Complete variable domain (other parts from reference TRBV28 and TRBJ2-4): DVKVTQSSRYLVKRTGEKVFLECVQDMDHENMFWYRQDPGLGLRLIYFSYDVKMKEKGDIPEGYSVSREKKERFSLILESASTNQTSMYLCASNRGQNIQYFGAGTRLSVL.

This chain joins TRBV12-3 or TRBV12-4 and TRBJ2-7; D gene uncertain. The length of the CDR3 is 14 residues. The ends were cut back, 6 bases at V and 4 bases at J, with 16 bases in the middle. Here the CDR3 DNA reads TGTGCCAGCAGCCTAGGGCTAACCCGGTACGAGCAGTACTTC. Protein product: CASSLGLTRYEQYF.

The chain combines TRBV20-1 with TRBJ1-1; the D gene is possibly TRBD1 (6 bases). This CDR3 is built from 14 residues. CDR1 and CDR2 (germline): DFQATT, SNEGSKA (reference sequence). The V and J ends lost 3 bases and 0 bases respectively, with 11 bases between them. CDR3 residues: CSARLQGMNTEAFF. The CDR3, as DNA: TGCAGTGCTAGGTTACAGGGCATGAACACTGAAGCTTTCTTT.

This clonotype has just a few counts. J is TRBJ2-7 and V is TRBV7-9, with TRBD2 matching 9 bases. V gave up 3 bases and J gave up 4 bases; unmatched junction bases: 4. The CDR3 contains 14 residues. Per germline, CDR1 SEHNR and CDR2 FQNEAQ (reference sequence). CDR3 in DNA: TGTGCCAGCAGCTTTAGCGGGAGTCGGTACGAGCAGTACTTC. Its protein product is CASSFSGSRYEQYF.

This chain's CDR3 is CASSLTPSFSYEQYF. CDR3 nucleotides: TGTGCCAGCAGCTTAACTCCCTCCTTCTCCTACGAGCAGTACTTC. The J gene is TRBJ2-7, the V gene TRBV7-2; D call uncertain. Per the germline V gene, CDR1 is SGHTA and CDR2 is FQGNSA. The CDR3 loop spans 15 amino acids. Trimming took off 2 bases at V and 0 bases at J, with 11 bases between the two ends. Supplemented by reference TRBV7-2 and TRBJ2-7, the full variable domain reads GAGVSQSPSNKVTEKGKDVELRCDPISGHTALYWYRQSLGQGLEFLIYFQGNSAPDKSGLPSDRFSAERTGGSVSTLTIQRTQQEDSAVYLCASSLTPSFSYEQYFGPGTRLTVT.

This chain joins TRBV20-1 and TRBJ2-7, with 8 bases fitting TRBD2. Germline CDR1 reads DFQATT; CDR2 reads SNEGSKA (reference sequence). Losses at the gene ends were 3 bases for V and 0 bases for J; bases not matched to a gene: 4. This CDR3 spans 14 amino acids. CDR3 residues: CSASPAGASYEQYF. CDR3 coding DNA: TGCAGTGCTAGCCCAGCGGGAGCCTCCTACGAGCAGTACTTC.

CDR3 DNA sequence: TGTGCCAGCAGCTTAGTAGGAGGGACTAGCAGTTTCTACGAGCAGTACTTC. It yields the protein CASSLVGGTSSFYEQYF. The chain uses TRBV7-2 and TRBJ2-7; TRBD2 matches at 9 bases. Looked up from germline, CDR1 is SGHTA and CDR2 is FQGNSA. This CDR3 spans 17 amino acids. Losses at the gene ends were 1 base for V and 3 bases for J; bases not matched to a gene: 10.

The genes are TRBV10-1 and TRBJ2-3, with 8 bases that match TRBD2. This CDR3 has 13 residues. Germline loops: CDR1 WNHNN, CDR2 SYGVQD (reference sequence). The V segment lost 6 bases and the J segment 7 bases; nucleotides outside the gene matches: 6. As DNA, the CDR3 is TGCGCCAGCAGGGGACTAGAAACAAATACGCAGTATTTT. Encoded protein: CASRGLETNTQYF.

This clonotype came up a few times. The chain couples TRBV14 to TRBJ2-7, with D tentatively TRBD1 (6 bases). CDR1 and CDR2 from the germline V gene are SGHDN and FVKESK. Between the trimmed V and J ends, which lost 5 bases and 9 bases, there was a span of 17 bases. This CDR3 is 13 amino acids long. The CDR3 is CASSKHPGDGQYF. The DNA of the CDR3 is TGTGCCAGCAGCAAACACCCAGGGGACGGGCAGTACTTC.

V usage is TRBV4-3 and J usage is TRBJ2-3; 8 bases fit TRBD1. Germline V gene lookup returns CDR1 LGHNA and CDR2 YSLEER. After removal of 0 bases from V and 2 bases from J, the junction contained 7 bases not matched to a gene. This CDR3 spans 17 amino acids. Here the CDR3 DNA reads TGCGCCAGCAGCCAAGAGCGCCGACAGGGGTTCACAGATACGCAGTATTTT. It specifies CASSQERRQGFTDTQYF.

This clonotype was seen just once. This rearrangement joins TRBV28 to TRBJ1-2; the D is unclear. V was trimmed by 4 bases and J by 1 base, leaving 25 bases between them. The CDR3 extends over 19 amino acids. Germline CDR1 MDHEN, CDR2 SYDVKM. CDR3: CASSSYTPGIHVGNYGYTF. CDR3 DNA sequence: TGTGCCAGCAGTTCATATACCCCGGGGATTCATGTGGGTAACTATGGCTACACCTTC.

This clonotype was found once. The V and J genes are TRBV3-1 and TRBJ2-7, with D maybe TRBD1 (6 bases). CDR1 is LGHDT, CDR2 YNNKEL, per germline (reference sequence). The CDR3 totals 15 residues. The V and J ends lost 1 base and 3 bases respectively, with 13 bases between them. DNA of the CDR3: TGTGCCAGCAGCCAAGGCAGGGGTATGTTCTACGAGCAGTACTTC. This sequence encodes CASSQGRGMFYEQYF.

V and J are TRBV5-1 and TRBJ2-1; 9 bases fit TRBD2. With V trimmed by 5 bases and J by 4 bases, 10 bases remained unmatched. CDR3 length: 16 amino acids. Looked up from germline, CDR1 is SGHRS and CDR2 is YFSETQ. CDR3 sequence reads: CASSPSGSGGYNEQFF. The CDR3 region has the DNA TGCGCCAGCAGTCCCTCGGGAAGCGGGGGGTACAATGAGCAGTTCTTC.

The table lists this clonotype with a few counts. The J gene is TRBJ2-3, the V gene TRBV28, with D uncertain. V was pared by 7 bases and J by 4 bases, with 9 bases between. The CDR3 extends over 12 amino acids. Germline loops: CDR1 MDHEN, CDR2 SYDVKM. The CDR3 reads CASKSGPDTQYF. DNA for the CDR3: TGTGCCAGCAAGTCCGGGCCAGATACGCAGTATTTT.

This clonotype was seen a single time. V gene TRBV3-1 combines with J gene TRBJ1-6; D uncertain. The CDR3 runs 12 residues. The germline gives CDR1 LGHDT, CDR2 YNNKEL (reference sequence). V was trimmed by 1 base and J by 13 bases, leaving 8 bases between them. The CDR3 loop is CASSQGDGPLHF. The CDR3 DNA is TGTGCCAGCAGCCAAGGCGATGGCCCCCTCCACTTT.